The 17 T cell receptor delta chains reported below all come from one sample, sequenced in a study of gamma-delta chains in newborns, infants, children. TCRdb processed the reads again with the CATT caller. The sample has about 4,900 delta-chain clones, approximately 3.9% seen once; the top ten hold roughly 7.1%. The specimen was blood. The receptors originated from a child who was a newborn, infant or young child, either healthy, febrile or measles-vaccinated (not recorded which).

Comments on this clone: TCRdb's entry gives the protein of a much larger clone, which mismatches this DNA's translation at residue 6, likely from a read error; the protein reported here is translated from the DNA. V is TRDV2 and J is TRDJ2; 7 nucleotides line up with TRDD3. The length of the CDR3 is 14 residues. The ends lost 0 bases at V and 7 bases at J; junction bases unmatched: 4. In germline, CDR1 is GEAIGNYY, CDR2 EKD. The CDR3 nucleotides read TGTGCCTGTGACACCATCGGGATACAAGCACAACTCTTCTTT. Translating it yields CACDTIGIQAQLFF.

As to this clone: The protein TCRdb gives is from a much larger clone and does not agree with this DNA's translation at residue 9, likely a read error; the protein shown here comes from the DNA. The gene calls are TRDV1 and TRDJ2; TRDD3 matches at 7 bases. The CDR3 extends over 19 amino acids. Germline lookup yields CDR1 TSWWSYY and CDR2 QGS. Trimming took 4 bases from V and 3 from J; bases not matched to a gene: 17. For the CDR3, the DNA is TGTGCTCTTGGGGGCCCTTTTACTAGCCTGGGGGGAATGACAGCACAACTCTTCTTT. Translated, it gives CALGGPFTSLGGMTAQLFF.

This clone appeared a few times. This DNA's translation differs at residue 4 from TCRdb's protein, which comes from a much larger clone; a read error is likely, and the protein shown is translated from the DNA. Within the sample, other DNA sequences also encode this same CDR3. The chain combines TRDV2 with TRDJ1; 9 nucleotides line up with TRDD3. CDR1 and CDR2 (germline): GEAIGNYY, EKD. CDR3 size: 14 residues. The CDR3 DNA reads TGTGCCTGTGGGAGACTGGGGGACACCGATAAACCCATCTTT. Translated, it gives CACGRLGDTDKPIF.

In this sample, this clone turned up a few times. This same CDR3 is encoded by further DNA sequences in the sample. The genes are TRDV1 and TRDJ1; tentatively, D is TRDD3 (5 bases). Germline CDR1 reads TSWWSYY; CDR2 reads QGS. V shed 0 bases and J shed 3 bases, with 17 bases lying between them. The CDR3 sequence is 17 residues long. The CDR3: CALGELPFPPWADKLIF. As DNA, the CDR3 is TGTGCTCTTGGGGAACTCCCCTTTCCCCCCTGGGCCGATAAACTCATCTTT.

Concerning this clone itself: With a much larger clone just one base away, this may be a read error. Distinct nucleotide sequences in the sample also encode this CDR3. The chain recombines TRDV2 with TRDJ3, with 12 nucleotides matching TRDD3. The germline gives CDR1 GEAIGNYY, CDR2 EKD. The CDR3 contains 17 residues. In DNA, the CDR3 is TGTGCCTGTGACGTACTGGGGGATACCTGGGATACCCGACAGATGTTTTTC. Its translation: CACDVLGDTWDTRQMFF.

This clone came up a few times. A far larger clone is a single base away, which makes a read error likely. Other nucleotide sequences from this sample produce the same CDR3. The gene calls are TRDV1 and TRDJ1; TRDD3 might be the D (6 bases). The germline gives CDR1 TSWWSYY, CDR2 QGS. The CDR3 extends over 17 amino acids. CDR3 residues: CALGELWGYYYTDKLIF. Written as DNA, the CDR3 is TGTGCTCTTGGGGAACTATGGGGGTACTATTACACCGATAAGCTCATCTTT.

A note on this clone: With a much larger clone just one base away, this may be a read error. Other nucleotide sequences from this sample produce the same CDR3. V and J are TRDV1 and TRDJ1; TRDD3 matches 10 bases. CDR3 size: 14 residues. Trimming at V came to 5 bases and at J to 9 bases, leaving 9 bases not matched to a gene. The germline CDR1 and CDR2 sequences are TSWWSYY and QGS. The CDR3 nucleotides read TGTGCTCTTGGGAAGAGGGGGATACGCTCCGAACTCATCTTT. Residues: CALGKRGIRSELIF.

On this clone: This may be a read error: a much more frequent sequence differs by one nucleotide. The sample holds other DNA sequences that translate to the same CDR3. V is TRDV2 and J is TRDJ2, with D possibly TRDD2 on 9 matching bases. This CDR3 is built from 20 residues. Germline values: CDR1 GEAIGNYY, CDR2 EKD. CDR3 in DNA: TGTGCCTGTGGCTTTCCTTCCTACCCTGGGGGAACAACTTTGACAGCGCAACTCTTCTTT. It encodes CACGFPSYPGGTTLTAQLFF.

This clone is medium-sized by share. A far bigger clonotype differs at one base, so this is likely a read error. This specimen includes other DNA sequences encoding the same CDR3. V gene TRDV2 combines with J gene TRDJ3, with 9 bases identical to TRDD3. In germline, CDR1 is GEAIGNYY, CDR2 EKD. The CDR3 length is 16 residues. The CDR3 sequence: CACDWGSSWDTRQMFF. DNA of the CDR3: TGCGCCTGTGACTGGGGGAGCTCCTGGGACACCCGACAGATGTTTTTC.

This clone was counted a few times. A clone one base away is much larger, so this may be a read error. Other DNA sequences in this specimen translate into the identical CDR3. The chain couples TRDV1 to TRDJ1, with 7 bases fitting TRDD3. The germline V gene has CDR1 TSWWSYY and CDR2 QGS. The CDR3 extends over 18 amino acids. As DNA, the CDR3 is TGTGCTCTTGACGGGGGGTGGTTTGGGGGAGTGTACACCGATAAACTCATTTTT. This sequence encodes CALDGGWFGGVYTDKLIF.

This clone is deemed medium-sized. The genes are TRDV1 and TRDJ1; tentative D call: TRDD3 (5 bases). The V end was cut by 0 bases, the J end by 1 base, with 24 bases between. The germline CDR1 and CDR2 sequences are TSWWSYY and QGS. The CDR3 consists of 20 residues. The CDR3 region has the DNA TGTGCTCTTGGGGAACTTGCCCCCAAAGCGGGGGGTACCCTCACCGATAAACTCATCTTT. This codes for CALGELAPKAGGTLTDKLIF.

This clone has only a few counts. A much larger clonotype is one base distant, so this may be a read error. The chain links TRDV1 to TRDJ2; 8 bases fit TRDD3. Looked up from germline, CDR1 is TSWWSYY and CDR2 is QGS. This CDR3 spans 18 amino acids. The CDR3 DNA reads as TGTGCTCTTGGGGAACGATGGGGGATGGGATCTTTGGCAGCACAACTCTTCTTT. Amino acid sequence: CALGERWGMGSLAAQLFF.

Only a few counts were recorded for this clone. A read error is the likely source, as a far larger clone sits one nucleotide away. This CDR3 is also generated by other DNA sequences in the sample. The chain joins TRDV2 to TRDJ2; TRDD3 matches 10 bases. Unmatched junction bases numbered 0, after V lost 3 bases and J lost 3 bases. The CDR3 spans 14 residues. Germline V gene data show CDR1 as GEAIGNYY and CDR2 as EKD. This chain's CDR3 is CACDWGILTAQLFF. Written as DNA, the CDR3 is TGTGCCTGTGACTGGGGGATACTGACAGCACAACTCTTCTTT.

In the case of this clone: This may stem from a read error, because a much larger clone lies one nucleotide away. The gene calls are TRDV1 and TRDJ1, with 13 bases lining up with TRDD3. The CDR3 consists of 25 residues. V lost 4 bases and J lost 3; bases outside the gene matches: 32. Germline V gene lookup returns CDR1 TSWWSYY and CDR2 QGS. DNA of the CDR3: TGTGCTCTTGGGGGACCGGGGGGGAAACTTCCATATCGTATACTGGGGGATACGTGCCCCGATAAACTCATCTTT. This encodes CALGGPGGKLPYRILGDTCPDKLIF.

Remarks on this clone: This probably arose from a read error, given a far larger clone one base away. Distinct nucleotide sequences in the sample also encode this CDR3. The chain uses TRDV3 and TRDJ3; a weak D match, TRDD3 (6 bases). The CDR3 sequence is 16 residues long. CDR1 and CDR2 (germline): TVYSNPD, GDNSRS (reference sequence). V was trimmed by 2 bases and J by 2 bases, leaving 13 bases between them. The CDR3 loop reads CAFGDPSTWDTRQMFF. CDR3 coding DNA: TGTGCCTTTGGGGATCCTTCGACCTGGGACACCCGACAGATGTTTTTC.

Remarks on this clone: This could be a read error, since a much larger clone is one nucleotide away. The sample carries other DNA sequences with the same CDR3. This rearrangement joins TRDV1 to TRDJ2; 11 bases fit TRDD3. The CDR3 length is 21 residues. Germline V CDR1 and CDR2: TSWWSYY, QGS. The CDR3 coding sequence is TGTGCTCTTGGGCCAGCCCCCTACGGGTCACTGGGGGATAAGTTGACAGCACAACTCTTCTTC. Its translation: CALGPAPYGSLGDKLTAQLFF.

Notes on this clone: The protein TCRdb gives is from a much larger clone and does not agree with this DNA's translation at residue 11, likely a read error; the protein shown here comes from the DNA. The CDR3 here is CASKLGGISWYTRQMFF. The CDR3 DNA follows: TGTGCCTCAAAACTGGGGGGCATCTCCTGGTACACCCGACAGATGTTTTTC. This sequence joins TRDV3 and TRDJ3, with TRDD3 matching 8 bases. Germline CDR1 TVYSNPD, CDR2 GDNSRS (reference sequence). This CDR3 comprises 17 residues.